The T cell receptor beta chain under discussion was sequenced for a study of neurological immune-mediated disorders. This clonotype has at least ten counts. The CDR3 sequence is 17 residues long. V dropped 0 bases and J dropped 8; count of bases not matched to a gene: 14. Germline CDR1 is SGDLS and CDR2 is YYNGEE. TCRdb used MiXCR to reprocess the 5' RACE reads, holding one entry per CDR3 protein. The sample includes more than 75,000 distinct CDR3 sequences, approximately 4% of them seen just once. The rearrangement joins TRBV9 to TRBJ2-1, with 7 bases fitting TRBD2. Sequencing used PBMCs. The source is a woman aged 50 to 60 with multiple sclerosis. The CDR3 region has the DNA TGTGCCAGCAGCGTAGCTCCTAGCGGTCGATCTGGGGATGAGCAGTTCTTC. Protein: CASSVAPSGRSGDEQFF.